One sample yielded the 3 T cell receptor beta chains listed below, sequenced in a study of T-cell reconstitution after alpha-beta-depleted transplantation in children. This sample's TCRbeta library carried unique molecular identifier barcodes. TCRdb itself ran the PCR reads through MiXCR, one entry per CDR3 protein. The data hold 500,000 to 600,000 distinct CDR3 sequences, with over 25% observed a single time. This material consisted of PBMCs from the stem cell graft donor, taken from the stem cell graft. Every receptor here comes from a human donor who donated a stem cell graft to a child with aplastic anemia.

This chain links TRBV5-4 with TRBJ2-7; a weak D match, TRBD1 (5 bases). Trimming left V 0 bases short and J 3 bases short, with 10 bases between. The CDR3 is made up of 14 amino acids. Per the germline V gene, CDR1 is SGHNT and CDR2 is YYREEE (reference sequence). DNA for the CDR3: TGTGCCAGCAGCTTGGAGGGCAGGGTCTACGAGCAGTACTTC. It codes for CASSLEGRVYEQYF.

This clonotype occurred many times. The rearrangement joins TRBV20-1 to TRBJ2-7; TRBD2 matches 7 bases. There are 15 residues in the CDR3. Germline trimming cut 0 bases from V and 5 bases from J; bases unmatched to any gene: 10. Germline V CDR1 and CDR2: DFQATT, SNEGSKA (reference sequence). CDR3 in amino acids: CSARDRGAGDHEQYV. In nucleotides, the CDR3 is TGCAGTGCTAGAGATCGGGGCGCGGGAGATCACGAGCAGTACGTC.

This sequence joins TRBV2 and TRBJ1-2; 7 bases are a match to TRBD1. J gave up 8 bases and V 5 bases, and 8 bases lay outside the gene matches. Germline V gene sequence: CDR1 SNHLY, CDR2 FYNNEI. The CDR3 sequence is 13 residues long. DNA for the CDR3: TGTGCCAGCAGTACAGACAGGGCTTGGGGCTACACCTTC. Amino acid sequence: CASSTDRAWGYTF.